These 23 T cell receptor beta chains came from one sample sequenced in a study of regulatory T cells in long-lasting Graves disease. Sample time point: newly diagnosed GD, antithyroid drugs for less than 3 months. Extracted RNA from PBMCs served as the source of the TCR library. Researchers made TCR beta libraries by using iRepertoire HTBI primers and running Arm-PCR on CDR3 regions. One entry per CDR3 protein, called by TCRdb with MiXCR from the multiplex PCR reads. The repertoire holds about 610,000 distinct CDR3 sequences, with around 16% as singletons. These records were also assigned to another study, of T cells in Graves' hyperthyroidism and ophthalmopathy.

The sequencing used peripheral blood mononuclear cells (PBMCs), collected at new diagnosis, from a patient treated with antithyroid drugs. These receptors were taken from a man between 18 and 35 years old with Graves disease.

The chain combines TRBV30 with TRBJ1-4, with D perhaps TRBD1 (6 bases). The V gene lost 7 bases and the J gene lost 8 bases, with 17 bases spanning the gap. The CDR3 runs to 13 residues. CDR1 and CDR2 from the germline V gene are GTSNPN and SVGIG (reference sequence). The CDR3 DNA sequence: TGTGCCTCCACAGGGATGAAGGGGGAAAAACTGTTTTTT. The encoded protein is CASTGMKGEKLFF.

This clonotype has ten or more counts. V usage is TRBV12-3 or TRBV12-4 and J usage is TRBJ2-2, with a possible D match to TRBD2 (5 bases). Trimming shortened V by 2 bases and J by 3 bases, and 16 bases separated the two germline ends. This CDR3 contains 17 residues. DNA for the CDR3: TGTGCCAGCAGTTTAATACAGAGGGAGAGGGACACCGGGGAGCTGTTTTTT. This codes for CASSLIQRERDTGELFF.

This clonotype has only a few counts. V usage is TRBV5-1 and J usage is TRBJ2-1; 7 bases line up with TRBD2. CDR1 is SGHRS and CDR2 is YFSETQ in the germline V gene. The CDR3 sequence is 20 residues long. With V trimmed by 1 base and J by 0 bases, 16 bases remained unmatched. The DNA of the CDR3 is TGCGCCAGCAGCTTGAAAGGGGCCCCGGGGACTACGAGCTCCTACAATGAGCAGTTCTTC. This encodes CASSLKGAPGTTSSYNEQFF.

V is TRBV28 and J is TRBJ1-5; D is undetermined. Trimming removed 3 bases from V and 2 bases from J, with 17 bases in between. Germline V gives CDR1 MDHEN, CDR2 SYDVKM. This CDR3 spans 17 amino acids. The CDR3 here is CASSFGKGLSGNQPQHF. The DNA for the CDR3 is TGTGCCAGCAGTTTTGGAAAGGGCTTATCGGGCAATCAGCCCCAGCATTTT.

This clonotype was seen repeatedly, ten times or more. The J gene is TRBJ2-3, the V gene TRBV7-9; D unresolved. The CDR3 is 13 residues long. Germline assignment: CDR1 SEHNR and CDR2 FQNEAQ (reference sequence). The CDR3 nucleotides read TGTGCTCTCCGGGCGTCGTTGACAGATACGCAGTATTTT. It yields the protein CALRASLTDTQYF. Full variable domain (remainder filled in from reference TRBV7-9 and TRBJ2-3): DTGVSQNPRHKITKRGQNVTFRCDPISEHNRLYWYRQTLGQGPEFLTYFQNEAQLEKSRLLSDRFSAERPKGSFSTLEIQRTEQGDSAMYLCALRASLTDTQYFGPGTRLTVL.

This clonotype was picked up many times. The chain is built from TRBV15 and TRBJ1-2; D ambiguous. The CDR3 is 14 amino acids. Germline V gene data show CDR1 as LNHNV and CDR2 as YYDKDF (reference sequence). V lost 5 bases and J lost 0, with 10 bases in between. The CDR3 is CATSVTSANYGYTF. The CDR3 DNA follows: TGTGCCACCAGCGTTACGTCAGCTAACTATGGCTACACCTTC.

Ten or more counts support this clonotype. The chain combines TRBV12-3 or TRBV12-4 with TRBJ2-7; 8 positions agree with TRBD2. V was clipped by 8 bases and J by 7 bases; unmatched bases: 13. The CDR3 totals 14 residues. The chain's CDR3 is CASRAGGRSWEQYF. DNA of the CDR3: TGTGCCAGCCGAGCCGGCGGGAGGTCTTGGGAGCAGTACTTC.

Only one count was recorded for this clonotype. An end of the junction differs from the germline gene, which may be a read error. J is TRBJ2-5 and V is TRBV5-1, with D possibly being TRBD1 or TRBD2 (5 bases each). The CDR3 runs to 12 residues. Per germline, CDR1 SGHRS and CDR2 YFSETQ. DNA of the CDR3: TGTGCCAGCAGCCAGGGACCCACGCACCGTCTATTC. This translates into CASSQGPTHRLF.

This chain connects TRBV28 to TRBJ1-4, with D hard to call. Trimming left V 10 bases short and J 8 bases short, with 17 bases between. CDR1 and CDR2 (germline): MDHEN, SYDVKM. The CDR3 contains 13 residues. This CDR3 is CATEPGGSEKLFF. CDR3 DNA sequence: TGTGCCACCGAACCAGGAGGGTCGGAAAAACTGTTTTTT.

The sample holds a few counts of this clonotype. This chain uses TRBV12-3 or TRBV12-4 with TRBJ1-5; D ambiguous. There are 13 residues in the CDR3. V was shortened by 6 bases and J by 2 bases, with 8 bases between the two germline ends. The DNA of the CDR3 is TGTGCCAGCAGGGAAAAGGGCAATCAGCCCCAGCATTTT. Its translation is CASREKGNQPQHF.

The chain couples TRBV9 to TRBJ2-2; TRBD2 aligns across 10 bases. This CDR3 is built from 17 residues. CDR1 is SGDLS and CDR2 is YYNGEE in the germline V gene. The junction had 7 bases not matched to a gene; V was cut back by 0 bases and J by 5 bases. CDR3 loop: CASSVASLAGVTGELFF. The CDR3 nucleotides read TGTGCCAGCAGCGTAGCAAGCCTAGCGGGAGTAACCGGGGAGCTGTTTTTT.

This clonotype was counted a few times. The CDR3, as DNA: TGTGCCAGCAACCCCCGGGGGTCCTACGAGCAGTACTTC. Translation gives CASNPRGSYEQYF. V usage is TRBV14 and J usage is TRBJ2-7; D is perhaps TRBD2 (6 bases). The CDR3 is 13 amino acids. Trimming removed 7 bases from V and 1 base from J, with 11 bases in between. Germline CDR1 reads SGHDN; CDR2 reads FVKESK.

This clonotype was seen repeatedly, ten times or more. The chain links TRBV6-2 or TRBV6-3 to TRBJ2-1; D is undetermined. Germline CDR1 and CDR2: MNHEY and SVGEGT. The V and J ends lost 3 bases and 9 bases respectively, with 6 bases between them. The CDR3 extends over 11 amino acids. The CDR3 nucleotides read TGTGCCAGCAGTTATACGGCTGAGCAGTTCTTC. Translation gives CASSYTAEQFF.

This clonotype was seen ten or more times. The CDR3 loop is CASRMAGVDTQYF. The DNA of the CDR3 is TGTGCCAGCAGGATGGCGGGAGTAGATACGCAGTATTTT. This chain uses TRBV11-2 with TRBJ2-3, with 7 bases fitting TRBD2. Germline CDR1 and CDR2: SGHAT and FQNNGV. CDR3 size: 13 residues. Unmatched junction bases numbered 5, after V lost 6 bases and J lost 5 bases. Looking up the rest from reference TRBV11-2 and TRBJ2-3 gives the full variable domain: EAGVAQSPRYKIIEKRQSVAFWCNPISGHATLYWYQQILGQGPKLLIQFQNNGVVDDSQLPKDRFSAERLKGVDSTLKIQPAKLEDSAVYLCASRMAGVDTQYFGPGTRLTVL.

In its sample, this clonotype was seen many times. This chain links TRBV11-2 with TRBJ2-5; D is ambiguous. V was shortened by 1 base and J by 6 bases, with 3 bases between the two germline ends. CDR1 SGHAT and CDR2 FQNNGV come from the germline V gene. The CDR3 covers 11 residues. As DNA, the CDR3 is TGTGCCAGCAGCTTAGCCCAGACCCAGTACTTC. Its translation: CASSLAQTQYF. The full variable domain, with the rest looked up from reference TRBV11-2 and TRBJ2-5, is EAGVAQSPRYKIIEKRQSVAFWCNPISGHATLYWYQQILGQGPKLLIQFQNNGVVDDSQLPKDRFSAERLKGVDSTLKIQPAKLEDSAVYLCASSLAQTQYFGPGTRLLVL.

This clonotype was detected ten times or more. The V gene is TRBV11-1, the J gene TRBJ2-4; D is undetermined. V lost 1 base and J lost 0, with 1 base in between. Germline CDR1 is SGHAT and CDR2 is FQDESV (reference sequence). This CDR3 comprises 13 residues. The CDR3: CASSLEAKNIQYF. CDR3 sequence (DNA): TGTGCCAGCAGCTTAGAAGCCAAAAACATTCAGTACTTC.

CDR3 bases: TGTGCCAGCAGCCAAGAAGTCCGAAGCTCCTACAATGAGCAGTTCTTC. Translation: CASSQEVRSSYNEQFF. This chain connects TRBV3-1 to TRBJ2-1; D gene ambiguous. In germline, CDR1 is LGHDT, CDR2 YNNKEL (reference sequence). The CDR3 contains 16 residues. V gave up 0 bases and J gave up 0 bases, with 9 bases separating them.

In this sample, this clonotype turned up a few times. In DNA form, the CDR3 reads TGTGCCAGCAGCTTAAACCCTAGCGGGAGAACCGGGGAGCTGTTTTTT. This gives the protein CASSLNPSGRTGELFF. The rearrangement uses TRBV7-3 and TRBJ2-2, with 10 bases aligning to TRBD2. The CDR3 loop spans 16 amino acids. Germline CDR1 and CDR2: SGHTA and FQGTGA. V dropped 1 base and J dropped 5; count of bases not matched to a gene: 4.

This clonotype was found many times. The genes are TRBV9 and TRBJ2-7, with 7 bases aligning to TRBD1. The V and J ends lost 0 bases and 2 bases, in that order; junction bases with no gene match: 2. Germline CDR1 is SGDLS and CDR2 is YYNGEE. This CDR3 has 14 amino acids. CDR3: CASSVGGTAYEQYF. In DNA form, the CDR3 reads TGTGCCAGCAGCGTAGGTGGGACAGCCTACGAGCAGTACTTC.

This clonotype was detected ten times or more. The CDR3 here is CSARTSYEQYF. The CDR3 nucleotides read TGCAGTGCCCGGACTTCCTACGAGCAGTACTTC. This chain joins TRBV20-1 and TRBJ2-7; tentative D call: TRBD2 (5 bases). The CDR3 is 11 residues long. Trimming stripped 6 bases from V and 1 base from J, with 7 bases between. Germline CDR1 DFQATT, CDR2 SNEGSKA (reference sequence).

This clonotype was picked up many times. The chain joins TRBV12-3 or TRBV12-4 to TRBJ2-7; D uncertain. CDR3 size: 13 residues. The ends were cut back, 6 bases at V and 5 bases at J, with 14 bases in the middle. The CDR3 region is CASSLLGMDEQYF. CDR3 nucleotides: TGTGCCAGCAGCCTATTGGGCATGGACGAGCAGTACTTC.

This clonotype was recorded many times. V and J are TRBV12-3 or TRBV12-4 and TRBJ2-5, with D uncertain. V lost 3 bases and J lost 4, with 12 bases in between. This CDR3 has 14 amino acids. The DNA of the CDR3 is TGTGCCAGCAGTTTGGGCCGTCGTGGAGAGACCCAGTACTTC. Translated, it gives CASSLGRRGETQYF.

The chain uses TRBV18 and TRBJ2-1; D is possibly TRBD1 (5 bases). The CDR3 runs 16 residues. Trimming left V 4 bases short and J 4 bases short, with 17 bases between. The germline V gene has CDR1 KGHSH and CDR2 LQKENI. The CDR3 DNA reads TGTGCCAGCTCACGACCGAGCCCAGGGCTATACAATGAGCAGTTCTTC. Translated: CASSRPSPGLYNEQFF.